The 20 T cell receptor beta chains reported below all come from one sample, sequenced in a study of B cell selection in AIRE deficiency. The sorted conventional CD4 T cells were gated as CD4+CD127+. Produced via immunoSEQ multiplex PCR; TCRdb's table is partial and in-frame only. The data show 25,000 or so clones, with 95% to 98% seen just once and about 0.2% held by the top ten. Material for sequencing was conventional CD4+ T cells sorted from PBMCs. The receptors stem from a human donor with AIRE deficiency.

The chain has TRBV5-8 and TRBJ1-1; D might be TRBD1 (6 bases). CDR1 and CDR2 (germline): SGHTS, YDEGEE. The CDR3 totals 12 residues. Trimming took off 1 base at V and 10 bases at J, with 11 bases between the two ends. The CDR3 spells CASSLYRAGAFF. The CDR3 coding sequence is TGTGCCAGCAGCTTGTACAGGGCGGGAGCTTTCTTT.

V usage is TRBV28 and J usage is TRBJ1-1, with D hard to call. Germline CDR1 reads MDHEN; CDR2 reads SYDVKM. The ends were cut back, 5 bases at V and 5 bases at J, with 18 bases in the middle. CDR3 length: 15 amino acids. DNA of the CDR3: TGTGCCAGCAGTGCCTACGCGTTCCCGGGGACTGAAGCTTTCTTT. Translation: CASSAYAFPGTEAFF. Supplemented by reference TRBV28 and TRBJ1-1, the full variable domain reads DVKVTQSSRYLVKRTGEKVFLECVQDMDHENMFWYRQDPGLGLRLIYFSYDVKMKEKGDIPEGYSVSREKKERFSLILESASTNQTSMYLCASSAYAFPGTEAFFGQGTRLTVV.

The V call is TRBV5-1, the J call TRBJ2-2; 7 nucleotides agree with TRBD2. Germline CDR1 is SGHRS and CDR2 is YFSETQ. This CDR3 spans 17 amino acids. V was clipped by 2 bases and J by 3 bases; unmatched bases: 10. Written as DNA, the CDR3 is TGCGCCAGCAGCTTCAAGGGGCGCGCGGGAGACACCGGGGAGCTGTTTTTT. Encoded protein: CASSFKGRAGDTGELFF.

The chain couples TRBV10-3 to TRBJ1-3; 11 bases are shared with TRBD1. CDR3 length equals 17 residues. The J segment lost 0 bases and the V segment lost 8 bases, leaving 9 bases of the junction unmatched. Germline assignment: CDR1 ENHRY and CDR2 SYGVKD. The CDR3 sequence: CAIRRRTGGYSGNTIYF. The DNA of the CDR3 is TGTGCCATCCGACGGCGGACAGGGGGCTACTCTGGAAACACCATATATTTT.

V is TRBV11-2 and J is TRBJ1-4; D is uncertain. This CDR3 has 16 amino acids. CDR1 and CDR2 from the germline V gene are SGHAT and FQNNGV. V gave up 2 bases and J gave up 2 bases, with 12 bases separating them. As DNA, the CDR3 is TGTGCCAGCAGCTTAAATCGTGGCCTCACTAATGAAAAACTGTTTTTT. It codes for CASSLNRGLTNEKLFF.

This chain connects TRBV2 to TRBJ1-5, with 11 bases matching TRBD1. V was clipped by 4 bases and J by 7 bases; unmatched bases: 6. This CDR3 contains 15 residues. Germline assignment: CDR1 SNHLY and CDR2 FYNNEI. The CDR3 protein is CASSAGQGASQPQHF. The CDR3 bases are TGTGCCAGCAGTGCAGGACAGGGGGCGAGCCAGCCCCAGCATTTT. The entire variable domain, with the rest obtained from reference TRBV2 and TRBJ1-5, is as follows: EPEVTQTPSHQVTQMGQEVILRCVPISNHLYFYWYRQILGQKVEFLVSFYNNEISEKSEIFDDQFSVERPDGSNFTLKIRSTKLEDSAMYFCASSAGQGASQPQHFGDGTRLSIL.

The chain combines TRBV6-6 with TRBJ2-4, with D possibly called TRBD1 or TRBD2 (6 bases each). The ends were cut back, 6 bases at V and 0 bases at J, with 12 bases in the middle. Germline V lookup: CDR1 MNHNY, CDR2 SVGAGI (reference sequence). The CDR3 length is 15 residues. CDR3 bases: TGTGCCAGCAGCCCCGGGGGCCTAGCCAAAAACATTCAGTACTTC. Translated, it gives CASSPGGLAKNIQYF.

The chain uses TRBV6-9 and TRBJ2-7, with 11 bases matching TRBD1. The germline V gene encodes CDR1 MNHGY and CDR2 SVAAGI. The junction had 4 bases not matched to a gene; V was cut back by 4 bases and J by 2 bases. The CDR3 sequence is 15 residues long. The DNA of the CDR3 is TGTGCCAGCAGTTCTCCGGGACAGGGGGCCTACGAGCAGTACTTC. Translation: CASSSPGQGAYEQYF.

This clone appeared once. V usage is TRBV6-5 and J usage is TRBJ2-7; D is unclear. CDR3 size: 13 residues. Germline V gene data show CDR1 as MNHEY and CDR2 as SVGAGI. With 3 bases removed from V and 3 bases from J, the gap between germline ends came to 9 bases. CDR3 in amino acids: CASSYLRHYEQYF. In DNA, the CDR3 is TGTGCCAGCAGTTATCTAAGGCACTACGAGCAGTACTTC.

The rearrangement links TRBV5-4 to TRBJ1-4; TRBD1 is a possible D gene (5 bases). The CDR3 covers 15 residues. Germline CDR1 is SGHNT and CDR2 is YYREEE (reference sequence). Deletions cut 4 bases from V and 4 bases from J, with 14 bases between. The CDR3 here is CASSQSAQGNEKLFF. The CDR3 DNA is TGTGCCAGCAGCCAGAGCGCCCAGGGTAATGAAAAACTGTTTTTT.

This sequence joins TRBV11-3 and TRBJ1-2; a possible D gene is TRBD1 (5 bases). This CDR3 contains 14 residues. Germline V lookup: CDR1 SGHNT, CDR2 YENEEA. V was pared by 5 bases and J by 8 bases, with 18 bases between. DNA for the CDR3: TGTGCCAGCAGCCGCGGGGGGGACCGGCAAGGCTACACCTTC. Protein sequence: CASSRGGDRQGYTF.

J is TRBJ2-2 and V is TRBV5-6, with 9 bases aligning to TRBD1. Germline lookup yields CDR1 SGHDT and CDR2 YYEEEE. V gave up 4 bases and J gave up 2 bases; unmatched junction bases: 6. There are 16 residues in the CDR3. DNA of the CDR3: TGTGCCAGCAGCCAAGGACAGGGGATCAACACCGGGGAGCTGTTTTTT. It encodes CASSQGQGINTGELFF.

V and J are TRBV7-4 and TRBJ2-7; D might be TRBD2 (5 bases). Germline lookup yields CDR1 SGHVT and CDR2 SQSDAQ. This CDR3 contains 14 residues. V was clipped by 4 bases and J by 1 base, with 11 bases between them. The CDR3 is CASSSRRDSYEQYF. CDR3 nucleotide sequence: TGTGCCAGCAGCTCGCGACGGGATTCCTACGAGCAGTACTTC.

The chain has TRBV28 and TRBJ1-4; D is unclear. CDR3 length: 16 residues. The V gene's germline CDR1 is MDHEN and CDR2 SYDVKM. V dropped 3 bases and J dropped 6 bases, with 17 bases sitting between them. The CDR3 here is CASSFLLVDSYEKLFF. The CDR3 bases are TGTGCCAGCAGTTTCCTCCTTGTGGATTCTTATGAAAAACTGTTTTTT.

The chain couples TRBV28 to TRBJ2-3, with 11 bases aligning to TRBD2. The CDR3 is 16 residues long. After removal of 4 bases from V and 4 bases from J, the junction contained 7 bases not matched to a gene. Per the germline V gene, CDR1 is MDHEN and CDR2 is SYDVKM. The CDR3 is CASSSSVLAGADTQYF. CDR3 DNA sequence: TGTGCCAGCAGTTCCTCGGTACTAGCGGGAGCAGATACGCAGTATTTT.

The chain uses TRBV30 and TRBJ1-6, with D hard to call. Germline loops: CDR1 GTSNPN, CDR2 SVGIG (reference sequence). V was clipped by 2 bases and J by 6 bases, with 5 bases between them. CDR3 length equals 12 residues. The CDR3 region has the DNA TGTGCCTGGAGTCCGATTAATTCACCCCTCCACTTT. Amino acid sequence: CAWSPINSPLHF.

V and J are TRBV7-9 and TRBJ1-3, with a possible D match to TRBD1 (5 bases). CDR1 and CDR2 from the germline V gene are SEHNR and FQNEAQ (reference sequence). The V and J ends lost 4 bases and 3 bases respectively, with 16 bases between them. The length of the CDR3 is 16 residues. CDR3 DNA: TGTGCCAGCAGCTCCTATACGGGGGAGAGTGGAAACACCATATATTTT. This encodes CASSSYTGESGNTIYF.

This clone has only one observation. The J gene is TRBJ2-1, the V gene TRBV27; 13 bases match TRBD2. The germline V gene encodes CDR1 MNHEY and CDR2 SMNVEV (reference sequence). The CDR3 has 15 amino acids. V dropped 5 bases and J dropped 9; count of bases not matched to a gene: 7. The CDR3 loop is CASSRTSGSKSEQFF. CDR3 DNA sequence: TGTGCCAGCAGTCGGACTAGCGGGAGTAAGTCTGAGCAGTTCTTC.

The chain combines TRBV2 with TRBJ2-6; the match to TRBD2 covers 10 bases. V gave up 6 bases and J gave up 3 bases; unmatched junction bases: 20. The CDR3 runs to 21 residues. Germline loops: CDR1 SNHLY, CDR2 FYNNEI. Here the CDR3 DNA reads TGTGCCAGCAGCGCCGGTCTAGGCCAGCTAGCGGGAGTGGGTGGGGCCAACGTCCTGACTTTC. Translating gives CASSAGLGQLAGVGGANVLTF.

The genes are TRBV27 and TRBJ1-4; D gene uncertain. V dropped 6 bases and J dropped 4 bases, with 18 bases sitting between them. This CDR3 is 16 amino acids long. The germline V gene encodes CDR1 MNHEY and CDR2 SMNVEV (reference sequence). The CDR3 sequence: CASSRDAGKRNEKLFF. CDR3 nucleotides: TGTGCCAGCAGCCGGGATGCGGGGAAGCGTAATGAAAAACTGTTTTTT.